A selection of T cell receptor beta chains follows, all from one sample in a study of Siglec-9 on CD8 T cells in melanoma. TCRdb's table, derived via immunoSEQ multiplex PCR, lists solely in-frame clones and lacks some. The sample consists of 29,000 or so clones, more than 80% of them appearing once. What was sequenced was Siglec-9- CD8+ T cells sorted from blood. The receptors derive from a human donor in good health. The CDR3 runs from the conserved cysteine through the conserved F or W. The D gene is left open where the match is weak. Some rows have no size entry. The others give once, few or many, or a class for an expanded clone.

cdr3_length,j_call,v_call,clone_size,d_call,cdr3_aa,cdr3_nt
16,TRBJ2-2,TRBV7-9,.,.,CASSLTVRENTGELFF,TGTGCCAGCAGCCTGACAGTGCGCGAGAACACCGGGGAGCTGTTTTTT
15,TRBJ2-5,TRBV29-1,.,TRBD1,CSVEDGDRREETQYF,TGCAGCGTTGAAGATGGGGACAGACGAGAAGAGACCCAGTACTTC
16,TRBJ1-5,TRBV27,.,.,CASSLYGGEGNQPQHF,TGTGCCAGCAGTTTATACGGAGGCGAGGGCAATCAGCCCCAGCATTTT
14,TRBJ2-5,TRBV6-5,.,TRBD2,CASSYLAGQETQYF,TGTGCCAGCAGTTATCTAGCGGGACAAGAGACCCAGTACTTC
14,TRBJ2-1,TRBV7-2,.,TRBD2,CASSGYGTTNEQFF,TGTGCCAGCAGCGGTTACGGGACTACCAATGAGCAGTTCTTC
18,TRBJ2-4,TRBV4-1,.,.,CASSQFPLTPLAKNIQYF,TGCGCCAGCAGCCAATTTCCGCTTACACCCCTAGCCAAAAACATTCAGTACTTC
15,TRBJ1-1,TRBV27,.,.,CASRHSTGLVTEAFF,TGTGCCAGCAGACACTCCACAGGGTTGGTCACTGAAGCTTTCTTT
16,TRBJ2-3,TRBV19,.,.,CASSIGRGHPVDTQYF,TGTGCCAGTAGTATCGGACGGGGGCACCCGGTGGATACGCAGTATTTT
12,TRBJ1-1,TRBV10-3,few,.,CAISIQGTEAFF,TGTGCCATCAGTATACAGGGAACTGAAGCTTTCTTT
15,TRBJ2-3,TRBV6-1,.,.,CASSEEGTGSDTQYF,TGTGCCAGCAGTGAAGAGGGAACGGGGTCGGATACGCAGTATTTT
17,TRBJ1-5,TRBV5-5,.,.,CASSPWGGDYSNQPQHF,TGTGCCAGCAGCCCGTGGGGAGGGGATTATAGCAATCAGCCCCAGCATTTT
15,TRBJ1-5,TRBV19,.,.,CASSILGNSNQPQHF,TGTGCCAGTAGTATTTTGGGGAATAGCAATCAGCCCCAGCATTTT
16,TRBJ2-1,TRBV19,.,.,CASSIGPLVINNEQFF,TGTGCCAGTAGTATCGGACCCCTAGTTATCAACAATGAGCAGTTCTTC
14,TRBJ2-7,TRBV18,.,.,CASSPSRTSPEQYF,TGTGCCAGCTCACCCTCGCGGACTTCCCCGGAGCAGTACTTC
13,TRBJ1-5,TRBV12-5,.,TRBD1,CASGTGFNQPQHF,TGTGCTAGTGGGACAGGGTTTAATCAGCCCCAGCATTTT
12,TRBJ2-1,TRBV5-1,.,.,CASRPDAGGGFF,TGCGCCAGCAGACCGGACGCGGGCGGAGGGTTCTTC
13,TRBJ1-1,TRBV27,few,.,CASSVSPNTEAFF,TGTGCCAGCAGCGTGTCCCCGAACACTGAAGCTTTCTTT
14,TRBJ1-4,TRBV6-5,few,.,CASSLTPRSEKLFF,TGTGCCAGCAGTTTGACACCGAGAAGTGAAAAACTGTTTTTT
14,TRBJ2-3,TRBV12-5,.,.,CASGAGSYTDTQYF,TGTGCTAGTGGCGCCGGGAGTTACACAGATACGCAGTATTTT
15,TRBJ2-7,TRBV7-9,.,TRBD1,CASSPGQGRGYEQYF,TGTGCCAGCAGCCCAGGACAGGGTCGTGGCTACGAGCAGTACTTC
13,TRBJ1-1,TRBV14,few,TRBD1,CASSTTGDTEAFF,TGTGCCAGCAGCACCACAGGGGACACTGAAGCTTTCTTT
15,TRBJ1-1,TRBV10-2,.,TRBD1,CASSDRGRVDTEAFF,TGCGCCAGCAGCGACAGGGGGCGCGTCGACACTGAAGCTTTCTTT
13,TRBJ1-1,TRBV19,.,.,CASSYDGGTEAFF,TGTGCCAGTAGTTATGACGGGGGCACTGAAGCTTTCTTT
14,TRBJ1-4,TRBV27,.,.,CASSLNRFNEKLFF,TGTGCCAGCAGTTTAAACAGGTTTAATGAAAAACTGTTTTTT
15,TRBJ1-6,TRBV5-6,.,TRBD1,CASSLGQGLNSPLHF,TGTGCCAGCAGCTTGGGACAGGGCCTCAATTCACCCCTCCACTTT
15,TRBJ2-1,TRBV7-9,.,TRBD1,CASSFDRGVIYEQFF,TGTGCCAGCAGCTTCGACAGGGGGGTAATCTATGAGCAGTTCTTC
16,TRBJ2-1,TRBV27,once,TRBD1,CASSSGQGAFWYEQFF,TGTGCCAGCAGTTCGGGACAGGGGGCCTTTTGGTATGAGCAGTTCTTC
18,TRBJ2-3,TRBV7-2,.,TRBD2,CASSPTLSSGGGRGTQYF,TGTGCCAGCAGCCCCACGCTATCGAGTGGCGGGGGTCGCGGTACGCAGTATTTT
13,TRBJ1-5,TRBV27,.,.,CASSLQEDQPQHF,TGTGCCAGCAGTTTGCAGGAAGACCAGCCCCAGCATTTT
11,TRBJ1-2,TRBV19,.,.,CASNRGPGYTF,TGTGCCAGTAATCGGGGTCCTGGCTACACCTTC
13,TRBJ1-5,TRBV10-1,.,.,CASSEHDHQPQHF,TGCGCCAGCAGTGAACACGACCATCAGCCCCAGCATTTT
13,TRBJ1-2,TRBV27,.,.,CASSLSAGRGYTF,TGTGCCAGCAGTTTATCTGCGGGGCGGGGCTACACCTTC
11,TRBJ1-2,TRBV7-9,.,.,CASKSLGGYTF,TGTGCCAGCAAATCCCTCGGAGGCTACACCTTC
13,TRBJ1-1,TRBV27,.,.,CATRVAGNTEAFF,TGTGCCACCCGGGTGGCAGGCAACACTGAAGCTTTCTTT
11,TRBJ1-1,TRBV29-1,.,.,CSADTNTEAFF,TGCAGCGCTGATACGAACACTGAAGCTTTCTTT
12,TRBJ1-1,TRBV4-1,.,.,CASGPANTEAFF,TGCGCCAGCGGTCCAGCGAACACTGAAGCTTTCTTT
13,TRBJ2-1,TRBV7-2,.,TRBD1,CASSPTGNNEQFF,TGTGCCAGCAGTCCGACAGGGAACAATGAGCAGTTCTTC
11,TRBJ2-1,TRBV20-1,few,.,CSARWVSEQFF,TGCAGTGCTAGATGGGTGAGTGAGCAGTTCTTC
15,TRBJ2-1,TRBV27,.,.,CASSLISETYNEQFF,TGTGCCAGCAGTTTAATTTCAGAGACCTACAATGAGCAGTTCTTC
16,TRBJ1-1,TRBV15,.,.,CATSNPPGLMNTEAFF,TGTGCCACCAGCAACCCCCCGGGACTGATGAACACTGAAGCTTTCTTT
16,TRBJ1-5,TRBV7-8,.,.,CASSSALPYSNQPQHF,TGTGCCAGCAGCTCCGCCCTCCCTTATAGCAATCAGCCCCAGCATTTT
13,TRBJ1-1,TRBV6-6,few,TRBD1,CASSWQGATEAFF,TGTGCCAGCAGTTGGCAGGGGGCTACTGAAGCTTTCTTT
15,TRBJ2-3,TRBV7-8,once,.,CASSLGAGRTDTQYF,TGTGCCAGCAGCTTAGGGGCGGGGCGCACAGATACGCAGTATTTT
15,TRBJ1-3,TRBV6-5,.,TRBD1,CASSSTGGWGNTIYF,TGTGCCAGCAGTTCGACAGGGGGGTGGGGAAACACCATATATTTT
18,TRBJ2-3,TRBV27,once,TRBD2,CASSLFPQTSGRSDTQYF,TGTGCCAGCAGTTTATTCCCCCAGACTAGCGGGAGATCCGATACGCAGTATTTT
15,TRBJ2-7,TRBV9,.,TRBD1,CASSVGGQGAGEQYF,TGTGCCAGCAGCGTAGGAGGACAGGGGGCTGGCGAGCAGTACTTC
17,TRBJ1-2,TRBV10-3,.,TRBD1,CAISDTGTGVLNYGYTF,TGTGCCATCAGTGACACCGGGACAGGGGTCCTCAACTATGGCTACACCTTC
15,TRBJ2-6,TRBV29-1,.,.,CSVEKVYSGANVLTF,TGCAGCGTTGAAAAGGTATACTCTGGGGCCAACGTCCTGACTTTC
13,TRBJ1-2,TRBV7-2,.,.,CASSSDHRGGYTF,TGTGCCAGCAGCTCGGACCATAGGGGTGGCTACACCTTC
12,TRBJ1-1,TRBV12-5,.,.,CASGLGSTEAFF,TGTGCTAGTGGTTTGGGCAGCACTGAAGCTTTCTTT
15,TRBJ2-1,TRBV5-1,.,.,CASSLEGSSYNEQFF,TGCGCCAGCAGCTTGGAAGGGAGCTCCTACAATGAGCAGTTCTTC
16,TRBJ1-4,TRBV5-1,.,.,CASSLAQTEVRGKLFF,TGCGCCAGCAGCTTGGCTCAAACGGAAGTTCGCGGAAAACTGTTTTTT
15,TRBJ2-2,TRBV27,.,TRBD1,CASLPPGQGTGELFF,TGTGCCAGCCTACCACCGGGACAGGGCACCGGGGAGCTGTTTTTT
16,TRBJ2-2,TRBV6-5,.,TRBD2,CASSSWTSGITGELFF,TGTGCCAGCAGTTCCTGGACTAGCGGGATCACCGGGGAGCTGTTTTTT
14,TRBJ1-1,TRBV7-9,few,.,CASSSSGLNTEAFF,TGTGCCAGCAGCTCATCCGGTCTGAACACTGAAGCTTTCTTT